This T cell receptor (beta chain) is from a study of Ad26.COV2.S vaccination and SARS-CoV-2 variants. Clones were read by immunoSEQ multiplex PCR, and TCRdb kept only the in-frame ones, dropping some. The sample carries fewer than 400,000 clones, approximately 90% recorded once. CDR3 length: 12 amino acids. Per the germline V gene, CDR1 is LGHDT and CDR2 is YNNKEL (reference sequence). V shed 1 base and J shed 9 bases, with 10 bases lying between them. Stated treatment: some 20 received Ad26.COV2.S at low or high dose, single or two shots; roughly five received placebo; per-sample allocation not given. Specimen acquisition occurred on day 63 following the initial vaccine or placebo injection. Participants' vaccine, an Ad26 vector, delivered Wuhan-strain SARS-CoV-2 spike.

This material consisted of peripheral blood, taken in a trial of Ad26.COV2.S vaccine versus placebo. This sequence joins TRBV3-1 (or the pseudogene TRBV3-2) and TRBJ2-7; D unresolved. This receptor was obtained from a person between 18 and 65 years old who received the Ad26.COV2.S COVID-19 vaccine or a placebo. The DNA for the CDR3 is TGTGCCAGCAGCCAAGCCGATGGCAGGCAGTACTTC. This gives the protein CASSQADGRQYF.